These T cell receptor beta chains were read from a single sample in a study of technical replicates of blood from a handful of donors. Method: immunoSEQ multiplex PCR; TCRdb's copy keeps in-frame clones and lacks some. The sample holds tens of thousands of clones, more than 75% seen once. Source material: PBMCs. The receptors were gathered from a human donor in good health. Some clones in this sample may be carry-over from other donors' samples. Both conserved end residues are part of each CDR3. D genes are given only for firm matches. The size entry is marked missing in some rows and otherwise reads once, few, many or a size class.

-	TRBJ2-1	-	TRBV7-2	TGTGCCAGCAGCTTAGGGAGAGGCGATGAGCAGTTCTTC	CASSLGRGDEQFF
-	TRBJ1-2	-	TRBV6-1	TGTGCCAGCTCCACGGGTCCAAACTATGGCTACACCTTC	CASSTGPNYGYTF
-	TRBJ2-1	-	TRBV9	TGTGCCAGCAGCGTTCGCCAGCGGAATGAGCAGTTCTTC	CASSVRQRNEQFF
-	TRBJ1-6	-	TRBV18	TGTGCCAGCTCACGGACACAGGATAATAATTCACCCCTCCACTTT	CASSRTQDNNSPLHF
-	TRBJ1-2	-	TRBV2	TGTGCCAGCAGTCTCCCCCCGGGAGTTCGGTCGATCGGCTACACCTTC	CASSLPPGVRSIGYTF
once	TRBJ1-1	-	TRBV5-1	TGCGCCAGCAGCTTGGCGGCAGACACCGAGAACACTGAAGCTTTCTTT	CASSLAADTENTEAFF
-	TRBJ2-7	TRBD2	TRBV10-3	TGTGCCATCAAGAGTCAGCGGGAGGGCAGCGAGCAGTACTTC	CAIKSQREGSEQYF
-	TRBJ2-7	TRBD2	TRBV13	TGTGCCAGCAGCTCGTCGACTAGCGGGGGACCCCACGAGCAGTACTTC	CASSSSTSGGPHEQYF
-	TRBJ2-7	-	TRBV7-8	TGTGCCAGCAGCCAGGACAGTCCTCCGGGGCAGCAGTACTTC	CASSQDSPPGQQYF
-	TRBJ2-1	-	TRBV7-2	TGTGCCAGCAGCTTAGACGGGATTGAGCAGTTCTTC	CASSLDGIEQFF
once	TRBJ2-1	TRBD1	TRBV10-3	TGTGCCATCAGTGCGGACAGGGCGAGTGAGCAGTTCTTC	CAISADRASEQFF
-	TRBJ1-3	TRBD1	TRBV4-3	TGCGCCAGCAGCCGCGGGACAGGCGCCTCTGGAAACACCATATATTTT	CASSRGTGASGNTIYF
once	TRBJ1-6	-	TRBV7-2	TGTGCCAGCAACAGGGATGGATCACCCCTCCACTTT	CASNRDGSPLHF
-	TRBJ1-1	-	TRBV7-3	TGTGCCAGCAGCTTAATGGGCCAGAACACTGAAGCTTTCTTT	CASSLMGQNTEAFF
-	TRBJ2-3	TRBD1	TRBV5-1	TGCGCCAGCAGCTCGGGACAGTTTCCAGATACGCAGTATTTT	CASSSGQFPDTQYF
-	TRBJ2-5	TRBD2	TRBV5-1	TGCGCCAGCAGCTCGGGACTAGGCTCGGTCCAAGAGACCCAGTACTTC	CASSSGLGSVQETQYF
-	TRBJ2-1	TRBD1	TRBV7-3	TGTGCCAGCAGCTTAATGGGACAGGGTATCTATGAGCAGTTCTTC	CASSLMGQGIYEQFF
-	TRBJ1-6	TRBD1	TRBV6-6	TGTGCCAGCAGTCCTGGGACAGGCAATATTAATTCACCCCTCCACTTT	CASSPGTGNINSPLHF
few	TRBJ2-5	TRBD2	TRBV4-1	TGCGCCAGCAGCCAAGATCGAATCGGGACTAGGAAAGAGACCCAGTACTTC	CASSQDRIGTRKETQYF
-	TRBJ2-1	-	TRBV7-2	TGTGCCAGCAGCCCCTGGGCAGAGCTTTTCAATGAGCAGTTCTTC	CASSPWAELFNEQFF
-	TRBJ1-1	-	TRBV19	TGTGCCAGTAGTATAGAACCGGTCGGGGTCAGGACTGAAGCTTTCTTT	CASSIEPVGVRTEAFF
once	TRBJ2-2	-	TRBV2	TGTGCCAGCAGCGTTCAGGGGAACACCGGGGAGCTGTTTTTT	CASSVQGNTGELFF
-	TRBJ2-3	-	TRBV7-6	TGTGCCAGCAGCCTCTACACAGATACGCAGTATTTT	CASSLYTDTQYF
-	TRBJ1-1	-	TRBV11-1	TGTGCCAGCAGCTTAGCGCGGGGCGCCTGGGCTGACGCTTTCTTT	CASSLARGAWADAFF
-	TRBJ2-3	-	TRBV7-8	TGTGCCAGCAGCTTATTCGCCACAGCACCAGATACGCAGTATTTT	CASSLFATAPDTQYF
-	TRBJ2-5	TRBD2	TRBV9	TGTGCCAGCAGCGTTCTAACGACTAGCGGCTCTACGGGTCAGGAGACCCAGTACTTC	CASSVLTTSGSTGQETQYF
-	TRBJ2-7	-	TRBV6-1	TGTGCCAGCAGTCAGACTAGTAGCGAGCAGTACTTC	CASSQTSSEQYF